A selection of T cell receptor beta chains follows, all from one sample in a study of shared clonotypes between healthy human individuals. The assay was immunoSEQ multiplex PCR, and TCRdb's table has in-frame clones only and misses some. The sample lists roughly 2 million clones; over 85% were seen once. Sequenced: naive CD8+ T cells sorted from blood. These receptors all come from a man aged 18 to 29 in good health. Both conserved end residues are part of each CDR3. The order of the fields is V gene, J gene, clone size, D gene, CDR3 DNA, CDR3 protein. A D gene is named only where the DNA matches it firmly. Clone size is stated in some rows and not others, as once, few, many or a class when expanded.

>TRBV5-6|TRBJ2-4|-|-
TGTGCCAGCAGCTCTGATCTTGAAAACATTCAGTACTTC
CASSSDLENIQYF
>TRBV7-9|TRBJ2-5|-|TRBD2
TGTGCCAGCAGCCTACCCCTAGCGGAAGAGACCCAGTACTTC
CASSLPLAEETQYF
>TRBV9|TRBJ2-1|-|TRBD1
TGTGCCAGCAGCGTAGAGGGACAGGGGGTCAATGAGCAGTTCTTC
CASSVEGQGVNEQFF
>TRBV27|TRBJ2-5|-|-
TGTGCCAGCAGTCCGCGTTACGGAGGAGGGACCCAGTACTTC
CASSPRYGGGTQYF
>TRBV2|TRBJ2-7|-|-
TGTGCCAGCAGTGAAGGGACACATACCTACGAGCAGTACTTC
CASSEGTHTYEQYF
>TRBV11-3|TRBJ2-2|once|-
TGTGCCAGCAGCACGCACGCCCTGGGGGGCGGAAGCGGCGGGGAGCTGTTTTTT
CASSTHALGGGSGGELFF
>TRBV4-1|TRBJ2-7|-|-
TGCGCCAGCAGCCAAGGAGACAGTGCTGCCTACGAGCAGTACTTC
CASSQGDSAAYEQYF
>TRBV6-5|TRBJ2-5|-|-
TGTGCCAGCAGTTACACCATCGGGGGGCGGCGAGAGACCCAGTACTTC
CASSYTIGGRRETQYF
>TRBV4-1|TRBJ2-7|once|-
TGCGCCAGCAGCCACAGACAGGGAGGCTACGAGCAGTACTTC
CASSHRQGGYEQYF
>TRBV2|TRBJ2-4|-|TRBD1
TGTGCCAGCAGTACGGACAGGCCGCTTTCGTACTTC
CASSTDRPLSYF
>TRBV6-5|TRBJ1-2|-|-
TGTGCCAGCAGTGCCCCCCAAGAGGGGCACTATGGCTACACCTTC
CASSAPQEGHYGYTF
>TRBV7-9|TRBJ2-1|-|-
TGTGCCAGCTGGAGGGAGTACGACAATGAGCAGTTCTTC
CASWREYDNEQFF
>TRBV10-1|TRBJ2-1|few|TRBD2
TGCGCCAGCAGTGCGAGGGAGGGCGATCCCTACAATGAGCAGTTCTTC
CASSAREGDPYNEQFF
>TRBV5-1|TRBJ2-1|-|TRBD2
TGCGCCAGCAGCGTGCGGGAGGGCCTCAATGAGCAGTTCTTC
CASSVREGLNEQFF
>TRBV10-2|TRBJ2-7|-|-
TGCGCCAGCAGTGACTCTGGGGACGAGCAGTACTTC
CASSDSGDEQYF
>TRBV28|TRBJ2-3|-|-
TGTGCCAGCAGTTTGGTGGGGGGGCCGAGAGATACGCAGTATTTT
CASSLVGGPRDTQYF
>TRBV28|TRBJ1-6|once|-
TGTGCCAGCAGTTTAAGAAGCTCCTATAATTCACCCCTCCACTTT
CASSLRSSYNSPLHF
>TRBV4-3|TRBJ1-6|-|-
TGCGCCAGCAGCCGAGATAGGGACCCCCTATATTCACCCCTCCACTTT
CASSRDRDPLYSPLHF
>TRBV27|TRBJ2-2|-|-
TGTGCCAGCAGTAATGGCGGGGAGCTGTTTTTT
CASSNGGELFF
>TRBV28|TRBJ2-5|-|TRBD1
TGTGCCAGCTTAGTCCAGGGGGCTGGGGAGACCCAGTACTTC
CASLVQGAGETQYF
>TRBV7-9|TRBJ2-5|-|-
TGTGCCAGCAGCGACGGTAGCGGCAACCAAGAGACCCAGTACTTC
CASSDGSGNQETQYF
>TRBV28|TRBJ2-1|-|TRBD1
TGTGCCAGCAGCCACCGGGACAGGGCTTTGTACAATGAGCAGTTCTTC
CASSHRDRALYNEQFF
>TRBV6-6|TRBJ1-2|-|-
TGTGCCAGCAGTCCACCGTCGGGGTACCCCAATGGCTACACCTTC
CASSPPSGYPNGYTF
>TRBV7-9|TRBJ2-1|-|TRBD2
TGTGCCAGCAGCCCGGGGGGACCGCAACGTGCCTACAATGAGCAGTTCTTC
CASSPGGPQRAYNEQFF
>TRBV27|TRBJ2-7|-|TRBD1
TGTGCCAGCACCTCGACAGGGAGTTACGAGCAGTACTTC
CASTSTGSYEQYF
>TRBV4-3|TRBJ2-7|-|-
TGCGCCAGCAGCCAAGATCGGCCCTACGAGCAGTACTTC
CASSQDRPYEQYF
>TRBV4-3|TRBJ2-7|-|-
TGCGCCAGCAGCCCCTCCACCCGGCCGACCTACGAGCAGTACTTC
CASSPSTRPTYEQYF
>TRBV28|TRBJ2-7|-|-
TGTGCCAGCAGTTTAATCCAGGACCTAGCACCCGAGCAGTACTTC
CASSLIQDLAPEQYF
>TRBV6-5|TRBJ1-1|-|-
TGTGCCAGCAGCCCGTTCCTTGGACCCCACACTGAAGCTTTCTTT
CASSPFLGPHTEAFF
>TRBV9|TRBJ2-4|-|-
TGTGCCAGCAGCCCTGCTGGTGGGCTAGCCAAAAACATTCAGTACTTC
CASSPAGGLAKNIQYF
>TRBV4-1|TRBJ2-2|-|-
TGCGCCAGCAGCCAAGTGCTGGGGGGAGAAACCGGGGAGCTGTTTTTT
CASSQVLGGETGELFF
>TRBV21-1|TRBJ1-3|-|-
TGTGCCAGCAGCAAACGTATCCCTTCCTCTGGAAACACCATATATTTT
CASSKRIPSSGNTIYF
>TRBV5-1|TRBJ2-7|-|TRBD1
TGCGCCAGCCGGGACAGGGTGAGCGAGCAGTACTTC
CASRDRVSEQYF
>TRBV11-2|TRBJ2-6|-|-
TGTGCCAGCAAGGCCGGGGCTGGGGCCAACGTCCTGACTTTC
CASKAGAGANVLTF
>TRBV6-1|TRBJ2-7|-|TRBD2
TGTGCCAGCAGTCAGCGGGGGGGTTACGAGCAGTACTTC
CASSQRGGYEQYF
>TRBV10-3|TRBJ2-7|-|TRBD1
TGTGCCATCAGTGAGACAGGGGGACAACGCGAGCAGTACTTC
CAISETGGQREQYF
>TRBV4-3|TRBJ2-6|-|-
TGCGCCAGCAGCCAAGATCTGGACTCTGGGGCCAACGTCCTGACTTTC
CASSQDLDSGANVLTF
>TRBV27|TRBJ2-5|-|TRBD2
TGTGCCAGCAGTCCGGGGGCAGCGGGAGGAAATGGTTGGCAAGAGACCCAGTACTTC
CASSPGAAGGNGWQETQYF
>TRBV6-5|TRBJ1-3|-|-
TGTGCCAGCAGTTATGAGTACACCGCAAACACCATATATTTT
CASSYEYTANTIYF
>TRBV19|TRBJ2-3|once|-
TGTGCCAGTAGTATAGATTGGGAGGATACGCAGTATTTT
CASSIDWEDTQYF
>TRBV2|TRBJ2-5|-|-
TGTGCCTGGACCAACCGAGCGGATCCGCTCGAGACCCAGTACTTC
CAWTNRADPLETQYF
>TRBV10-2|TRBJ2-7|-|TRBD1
TGCGCCAGCAGTGAGTACAGGGGCTACGAGCAGTACTTC
CASSEYRGYEQYF